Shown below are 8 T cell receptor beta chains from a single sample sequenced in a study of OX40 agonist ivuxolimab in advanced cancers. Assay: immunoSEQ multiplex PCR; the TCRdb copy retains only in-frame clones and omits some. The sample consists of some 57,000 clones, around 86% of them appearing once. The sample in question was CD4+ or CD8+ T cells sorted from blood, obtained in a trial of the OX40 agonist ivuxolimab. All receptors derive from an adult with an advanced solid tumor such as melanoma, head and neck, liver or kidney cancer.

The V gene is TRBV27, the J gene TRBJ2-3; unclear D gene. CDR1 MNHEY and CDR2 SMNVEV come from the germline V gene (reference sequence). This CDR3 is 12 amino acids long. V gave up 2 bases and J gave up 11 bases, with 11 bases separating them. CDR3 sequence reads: CASSLGPGRQYF. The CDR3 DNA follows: TGTGCCAGCAGTTTAGGTCCAGGTCGGCAGTATTTT.

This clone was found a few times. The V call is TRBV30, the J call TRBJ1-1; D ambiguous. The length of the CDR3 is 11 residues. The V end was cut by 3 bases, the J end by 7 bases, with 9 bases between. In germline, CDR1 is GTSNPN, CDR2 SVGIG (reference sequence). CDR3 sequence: CAWRVTREAFF. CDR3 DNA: TGTGCCTGGAGGGTCACCCGTGAAGCTTTCTTT.

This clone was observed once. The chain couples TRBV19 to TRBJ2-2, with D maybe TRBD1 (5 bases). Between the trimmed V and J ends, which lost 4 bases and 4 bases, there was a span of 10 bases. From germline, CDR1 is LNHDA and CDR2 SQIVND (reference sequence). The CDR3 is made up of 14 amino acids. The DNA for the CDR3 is TGTGCCAGTAGTAAGAGACAGTCCACCGGGGAGCTGTTTTTT. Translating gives CASSKRQSTGELFF.

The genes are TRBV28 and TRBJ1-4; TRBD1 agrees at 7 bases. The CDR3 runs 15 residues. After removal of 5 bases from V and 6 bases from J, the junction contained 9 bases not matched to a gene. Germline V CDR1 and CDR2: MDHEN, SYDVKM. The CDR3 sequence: CASSRGQTNYEKLFF. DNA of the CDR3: TGTGCCAGCAGTCGGGGACAGACCAATTATGAAAAACTGTTTTTT.

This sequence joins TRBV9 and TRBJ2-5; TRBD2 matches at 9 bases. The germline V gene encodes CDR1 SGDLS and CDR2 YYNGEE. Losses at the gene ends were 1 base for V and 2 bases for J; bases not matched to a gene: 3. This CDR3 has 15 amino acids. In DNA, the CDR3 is TGTGCCAGCAGCGTATTAGCGGGAGAACAAGAGACCCAGTACTTC. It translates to CASSVLAGEQETQYF.

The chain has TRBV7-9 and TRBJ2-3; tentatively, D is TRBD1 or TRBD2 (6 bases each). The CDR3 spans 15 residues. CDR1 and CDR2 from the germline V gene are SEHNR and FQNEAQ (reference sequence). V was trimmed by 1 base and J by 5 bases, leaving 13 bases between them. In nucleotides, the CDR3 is TGTGCCAGCAGCTTAGGGGGGGCGCTTCGAGATACGCAGTATTTT. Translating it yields CASSLGGALRDTQYF.

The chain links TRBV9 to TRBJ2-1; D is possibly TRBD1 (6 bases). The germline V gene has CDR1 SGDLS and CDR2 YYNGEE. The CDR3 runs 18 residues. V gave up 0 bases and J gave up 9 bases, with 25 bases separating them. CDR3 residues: CASSVATGSHPDSLEQFF. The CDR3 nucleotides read TGTGCCAGCAGCGTAGCTACAGGGTCCCATCCGGACTCACTTGAGCAGTTCTTC. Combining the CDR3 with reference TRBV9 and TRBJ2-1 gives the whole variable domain DSGVTQTPKHLITATGQRVTLRCSPRSGDLSVYWYQQSLDQGLQFLIQYYNGEERAKGNILERFSAQQFPDLHSELNLSSLELGDSALYFCASSVATGSHPDSLEQFFGPGTRLTVL.

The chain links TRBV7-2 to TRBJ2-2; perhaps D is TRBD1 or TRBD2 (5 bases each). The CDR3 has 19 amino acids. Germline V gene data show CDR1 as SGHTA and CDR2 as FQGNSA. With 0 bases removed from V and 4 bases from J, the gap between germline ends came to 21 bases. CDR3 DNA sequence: TGTGCCAGCAGCTTAGCTTCGGGGCCGGTCAGAGGGTCCACCGGGGAGCTGTTTTTT. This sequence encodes CASSLASGPVRGSTGELFF.